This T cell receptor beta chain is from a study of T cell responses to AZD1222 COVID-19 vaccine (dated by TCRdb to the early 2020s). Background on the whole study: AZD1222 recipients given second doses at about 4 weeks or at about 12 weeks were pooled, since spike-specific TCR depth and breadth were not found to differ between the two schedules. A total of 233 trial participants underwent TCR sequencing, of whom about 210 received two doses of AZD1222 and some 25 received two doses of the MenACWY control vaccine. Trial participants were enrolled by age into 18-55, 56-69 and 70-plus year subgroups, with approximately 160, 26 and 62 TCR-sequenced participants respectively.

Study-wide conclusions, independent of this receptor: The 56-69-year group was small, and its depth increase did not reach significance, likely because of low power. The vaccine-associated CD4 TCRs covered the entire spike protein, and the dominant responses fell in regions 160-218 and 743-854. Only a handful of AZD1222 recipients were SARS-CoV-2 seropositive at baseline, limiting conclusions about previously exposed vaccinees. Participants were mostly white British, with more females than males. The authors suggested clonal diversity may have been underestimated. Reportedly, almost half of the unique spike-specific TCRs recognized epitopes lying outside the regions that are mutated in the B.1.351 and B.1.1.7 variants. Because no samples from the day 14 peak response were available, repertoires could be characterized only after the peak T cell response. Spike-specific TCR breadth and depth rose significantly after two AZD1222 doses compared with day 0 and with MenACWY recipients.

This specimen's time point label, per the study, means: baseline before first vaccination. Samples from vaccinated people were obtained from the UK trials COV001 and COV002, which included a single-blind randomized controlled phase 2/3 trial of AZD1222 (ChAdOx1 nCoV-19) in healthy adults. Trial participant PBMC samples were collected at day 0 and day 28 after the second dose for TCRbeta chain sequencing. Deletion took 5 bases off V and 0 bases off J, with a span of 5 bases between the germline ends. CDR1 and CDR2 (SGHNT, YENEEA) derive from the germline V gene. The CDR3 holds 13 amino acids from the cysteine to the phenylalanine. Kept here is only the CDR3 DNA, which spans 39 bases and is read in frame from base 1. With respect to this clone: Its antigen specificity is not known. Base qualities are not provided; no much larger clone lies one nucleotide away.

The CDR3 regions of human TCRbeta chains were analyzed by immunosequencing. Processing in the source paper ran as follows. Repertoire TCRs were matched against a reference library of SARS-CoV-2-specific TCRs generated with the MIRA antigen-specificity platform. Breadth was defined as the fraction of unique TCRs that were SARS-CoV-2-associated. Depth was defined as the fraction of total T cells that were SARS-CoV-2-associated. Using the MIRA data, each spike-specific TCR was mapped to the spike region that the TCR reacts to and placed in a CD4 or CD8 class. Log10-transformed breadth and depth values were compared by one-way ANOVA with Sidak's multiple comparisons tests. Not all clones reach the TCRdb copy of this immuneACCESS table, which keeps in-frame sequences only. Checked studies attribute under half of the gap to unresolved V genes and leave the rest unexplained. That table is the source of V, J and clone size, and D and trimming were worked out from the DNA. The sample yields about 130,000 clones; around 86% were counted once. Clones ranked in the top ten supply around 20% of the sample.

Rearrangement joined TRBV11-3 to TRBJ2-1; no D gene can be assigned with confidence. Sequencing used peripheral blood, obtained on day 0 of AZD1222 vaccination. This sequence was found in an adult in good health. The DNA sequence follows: TGTGCCAGCAGCCCCCTCTCCTACAATGAGCAGTTCTTC. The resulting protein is CASSPLSYNEQFF.